The 26 T cell receptor beta chains below were found in one sample sequenced in a study of OX40 agonist ivuxolimab in advanced cancers. Profiled with immunoSEQ multiplex PCR; TCRdb holds only in-frame clones, not every one. Of around 58,000 clones listed, around 89% are singletons. Material: CD4+ or CD8+ T cells sorted from blood, obtained in a trial of the OX40 agonist ivuxolimab. These receptor sequences come from an adult with an advanced solid tumor such as melanoma, head and neck, liver or kidney cancer.

This clone was seen more than once but under ten times. V usage is TRBV7-9 and J usage is TRBJ2-2; 13 bases line up with TRBD2. The germline gives CDR1 SEHNR, CDR2 FQNEAQ (reference sequence). The CDR3 is 16 amino acids. Trimming removed 6 bases from V and 6 bases from J; junction bases left unmatched: 7. The CDR3, as DNA: TGTGCCAGCAGACGAGGACTAGCGGGAGCTGCCGGGGAGCTGTTTTTT. Translation gives CASRRGLAGAAGELFF.

This clone was seen only once. The chain couples TRBV7-9 to TRBJ2-5, with D possibly being TRBD1 (8 bases). CDR3 length: 15 amino acids. V lost 0 bases to trimming and J lost 5 bases, with 13 bases between them. Germline CDR1 reads SEHNR; CDR2 reads FQNEAQ (reference sequence). The CDR3 nucleotides are TGTGCCAGCAGCTTAGCCGGACAGGGAGGGGAGACCCAGTACTTC. Protein: CASSLAGQGGETQYF.

The rearrangement uses TRBV5-1 and TRBJ2-5; weak D call: TRBD1 (5 bases). Trimming took off 2 bases at V and 4 bases at J, with 15 bases between the two ends. The CDR3 length is 15 residues. CDR1 is SGHRS, CDR2 YFSETQ, per germline. The CDR3 loop is CASSLNGAGVETQYF. CDR3 DNA: TGCGCCAGCAGCTTAAATGGGGCAGGAGTAGAGACCCAGTACTTC.

The chain is built from TRBV6-1 and TRBJ2-5; the D is unclear. This CDR3 is built from 13 residues. Trimming took off 7 bases at V and 5 bases at J, with 14 bases between the two ends. Germline V gene lookup returns CDR1 MNHNS and CDR2 SASEGT. The CDR3 nucleotides are TGTGCCAGCATGTTATCGTTTCGTGAGACCCAGTACTTC. It encodes CASMLSFRETQYF.

In this sample, this clone turned up once. The CDR3, as DNA: TGTGCCAGTAGTATGGGCCGGGGGGCGAGCCAGCCCCAGCATTTT. The encoded protein is CASSMGRGASQPQHF. The chain recombines TRBV19 with TRBJ1-5, with D tentatively TRBD1 (6 bases). CDR1 is LNHDA, CDR2 SQIVND, per germline (reference sequence). V was cut by 3 bases and J by 7 bases, with 16 bases left in between. The CDR3 runs to 15 residues.

The chain combines TRBV28 with TRBJ1-2; 7 bases are shared with TRBD1. Trimming removed 4 bases from V and 8 bases from J; junction bases left unmatched: 4. This CDR3 has 12 amino acids. Germline values: CDR1 MDHEN, CDR2 SYDVKM. CDR3 nucleotides: TGTGCCAGCAGTTGGAGGGGGCGAGGCTACACCTTC. Its translation: CASSWRGRGYTF.

The chain carries TRBV2 and TRBJ1-2; 11 nucleotides line up with TRBD1. V shed 7 bases and J 5 bases; nucleotides not matched to a gene: 12. Germline CDR1 reads SNHLY; CDR2 reads FYNNEI. There are 16 residues in the CDR3. CDR3 sequence: CASTSGQGALMYGYTF. The CDR3 DNA is TGTGCCAGCACCTCCGGACAGGGGGCTCTAATGTATGGCTACACCTTC.

In this sample, this clone turned up once. The chain combines TRBV6-1 with TRBJ2-7; 7 positions match TRBD2. The ends lost 0 bases at V and 1 base at J; junction bases unmatched: 12. From germline, CDR1 is MNHNS and CDR2 SASEGT. CDR3 length: 18 residues. This CDR3 reads CASSEAWWEGKGSYEQYF. In DNA, the CDR3 is TGTGCCAGCAGTGAAGCGTGGTGGGAGGGTAAAGGGTCCTACGAGCAGTACTTC.

The genes are TRBV6-6 and TRBJ2-5; 8 nucleotides line up with TRBD2. CDR1 and CDR2 (germline): MNHNY, SVGAGI (reference sequence). Trimming at V came to 6 bases and at J to 5 bases, leaving 14 bases not matched to a gene. The CDR3 contains 16 residues. The CDR3, as DNA: TGTGCCAGCAGCCCCTTCGTAGCGGGGAATAGGGAGACCCAGTACTTC. This sequence encodes CASSPFVAGNRETQYF.

This sequence joins TRBV5-1 and TRBJ1-6, with no clear D. Trimming shortened V by 0 bases and J by 7 bases, and 11 bases separated the two germline ends. Germline V gene sequence: CDR1 SGHRS, CDR2 YFSETQ. The CDR3 contains 15 residues. CDR3 sequence (DNA): TGCGCCAGCAGCTTGGGGGCACAGAACAATTCACCCCTCCACTTT. Protein product: CASSLGAQNNSPLHF.

This chain links TRBV30 with TRBJ1-4; no definite D call. Germline lookup yields CDR1 GTSNPN and CDR2 SVGIG (reference sequence). V lost 1 base and J 8 bases, leaving 11 bases between the germline ends. The CDR3 loop spans 13 amino acids. CDR3 nucleotides: TGTGCCTGGAGTGCTACCGCCGACGAAAAACTGTTTTTT. The encoded protein is CAWSATADEKLFF. The variable domain in full, completed from reference TRBV30 and TRBJ1-4, reads SQTIHQWPATLVQPVGSPLSLECTVEGTSNPNLYWYRQAAGRGLQLLFYSVGIGQISSEVPQNLSASRPQDRQFILSSKKLLLSDSGFYLCAWSATADEKLFFGSGTQLSVL.

V gene TRBV6-5 combines with J gene TRBJ1-2; D is unresolved. Germline CDR1 MNHEY, CDR2 SVGAGI. CDR3 length: 13 residues. V lost 2 bases, J lost 1 base, and 5 bases lay in between. CDR3 sequence: CASSYEVNYGYTF. The CDR3 nucleotides read TGTGCCAGCAGTTACGAAGTTAACTATGGCTACACCTTC.

V is TRBV9 and J is TRBJ1-3, with 7 bases fitting TRBD1. J gave up 4 bases and V 0 bases, and 4 bases lay outside the gene matches. From germline, CDR1 is SGDLS and CDR2 YYNGEE. The CDR3 length is 15 residues. This CDR3 reads CASSVEGALGNTIYF. As DNA, the CDR3 is TGTGCCAGCAGCGTAGAGGGGGCGCTGGGAAACACCATATATTTT. The full variable domain, in which reference TRBV9 and TRBJ1-3 provide the parts outside the CDR3, is DSGVTQTPKHLITATGQRVTLRCSPRSGDLSVYWYQQSLDQGLQFLIQYYNGEERAKGNILERFSAQQFPDLHSELNLSSLELGDSALYFCASSVEGALGNTIYFGEGSWLTVV.

This rearrangement joins TRBV5-6 to TRBJ2-5, with 9 bases matching TRBD1. J gave up 2 bases and V 6 bases, and 2 bases lay outside the gene matches. Germline CDR1 and CDR2: SGHDT and YYEEEE. This CDR3 contains 13 residues. The chain's CDR3 is CASTGTGQETQYF. The DNA of the CDR3 is TGTGCCAGCACCGGGACAGGGCAAGAGACCCAGTACTTC. Using reference TRBV5-6 and TRBJ2-5 for the parts outside the CDR3, the full variable domain is DAGVTQSPTHLIKTRGQQVTLRCSPKSGHDTVSWYQQALGQGPQFIFQYYEEEERQRGNFPDRFSGHQFPNYSSELNVNALLLGDSALYLCASTGTGQETQYFGPGTRLLVL.

The chain employs TRBV19 and TRBJ2-7, with 7 nucleotides matching TRBD2. J was trimmed by 0 bases and V by 8 bases; bases with no gene match: 7. Germline values: CDR1 LNHDA, CDR2 SQIVND (reference sequence). The CDR3 consists of 14 residues. The CDR3: CASRLAESSYEQYF. The CDR3 region has the DNA TGTGCCAGTCGACTAGCAGAGAGCTCCTACGAGCAGTACTTC.

The J gene is TRBJ2-5, the V gene TRBV15, with TRBD1 matching over 11 bases. There are 16 residues in the CDR3. The J segment lost 6 bases and the V segment lost 5 bases, leaving 11 bases of the junction unmatched. CDR1 and CDR2 (germline): LNHNV, YYDKDF (reference sequence). CDR3 sequence reads: CATSPDRTGGVKTQYF. CDR3 sequence (DNA): TGTGCCACCAGCCCCGATAGGACAGGGGGCGTGAAGACCCAGTACTTC.

This chain joins TRBV19 and TRBJ1-1; possibly TRBD1 for D (6 bases). This CDR3 has 15 amino acids. The germline CDR1 and CDR2 sequences are LNHDA and SQIVND (reference sequence). Trimming shortened V by 5 bases and J by 1 base, and 14 bases separated the two germline ends. CDR3 in DNA: TGTGCCAGTAGTTTCCAGGGGAGGGGGAACACTGAAGCTTTCTTT. Translated: CASSFQGRGNTEAFF.

The CDR3, as DNA: TGTGCCAGCTCAGCTCAGGGAAAAGAGCCCCAGCATTTT. It specifies CASSAQGKEPQHF. V and J are TRBV18 and TRBJ1-5; TRBD1 is a possible D gene (5 bases). Deletions cut 5 bases from V and 8 bases from J, with 13 bases between. Germline V gene lookup returns CDR1 KGHSH and CDR2 LQKENI. The CDR3 sequence is 13 residues long.

The chain carries TRBV27 and TRBJ2-5, with 8 bases lining up with TRBD1. Germline V gene lookup returns CDR1 MNHEY and CDR2 SMNVEV (reference sequence). V shed 1 base, J shed 4 bases, and the junction held 5 bases outside the gene matches. The CDR3 totals 15 residues. CDR3 nucleotides: TGTGCCAGCAGTTTATGGGCAGGGGGCAGAGAGACCCAGTACTTC. Amino acid sequence: CASSLWAGGRETQYF.

V gene TRBV15 combines with J gene TRBJ2-3; the D call may be TRBD1 or TRBD2 (5 bases each). Between the trimmed V and J ends, which lost 0 bases and 1 base, there was a span of 11 bases. Germline CDR1 is LNHNV and CDR2 is YYDKDF (reference sequence). The CDR3 is made up of 16 amino acids. CDR3: CATSRDQGAGTDTQYF. The DNA of the CDR3 is TGTGCCACCAGCAGAGATCAGGGAGCGGGCACAGATACGCAGTATTTT. Full variable domain (outside the CDR3, taken from reference TRBV15 and TRBJ2-3): DAMVIQNPRYQVTQFGKPVTLSCSQTLNHNVMYWYQQKSSQAPKLLFHYYDKDFNNEADTPDNFQSRRPNTSFCFLDIRSPGLGDTAMYLCATSRDQGAGTDTQYFGPGTRLTVL.

CDR3 protein: CAISESGNQPQHF. The DNA of the CDR3 is TGTGCCATCAGTGAGTCGGGAAATCAGCCCCAGCATTTT. The chain carries TRBV10-3 and TRBJ1-5; D not certain. V was shortened by 0 bases and J by 4 bases, with 4 bases between the two germline ends. Germline V gene lookup returns CDR1 ENHRY and CDR2 SYGVKD. This CDR3 has 13 amino acids.

The V gene is TRBV30, the J gene TRBJ1-1; D unresolved. V dropped 5 bases and J dropped 5 bases, with 15 bases sitting between them. The CDR3 extends over 13 amino acids. Per germline, CDR1 GTSNPN and CDR2 SVGIG (reference sequence). Here the CDR3 reads CAWGEGGRTEAFF. The CDR3 nucleotides are TGTGCCTGGGGAGAGGGTGGCCGGACTGAAGCTTTCTTT.

This chain uses TRBV2 with TRBJ2-7, with 7 bases fitting TRBD1. Germline lookup yields CDR1 SNHLY and CDR2 FYNNEI. The junction had 7 bases not matched to a gene; V was cut back by 6 bases and J by 2 bases. The CDR3 length is 14 residues. DNA for the CDR3: TGTGCCAGCAGGGCGACAGGGTTCCCCTACGAGCAGTACTTC. Protein: CASRATGFPYEQYF.

This chain connects TRBV30 to TRBJ2-5; possible D gene TRBD1, 5 bases. The CDR3 sequence is 16 residues long. Deletions cut 0 bases from V and 1 base from J, with 15 bases between. The germline V gene encodes CDR1 GTSNPN and CDR2 SVGIG (reference sequence). CDR3 DNA sequence: TGTGCCTGGAGTGTGAGTGGGGCTCCGTCCCAAGAGACCCAGTACTTC. Translating gives CAWSVSGAPSQETQYF.

V and J are TRBV30 and TRBJ2-7, with D tentatively TRBD2 (5 bases). This CDR3 spans 14 amino acids. Germline CDR1 GTSNPN, CDR2 SVGIG (reference sequence). The V and J ends lost 0 bases and 7 bases respectively, with 16 bases between them. The CDR3 sequence is CAWSVLGDSGEQYF. CDR3 bases: TGTGCCTGGAGTGTACTGGGAGATTCGGGGGAGCAGTACTTC.

The genes are TRBV9 and TRBJ2-3; 9 positions match TRBD2. The CDR3 has 16 residues. The junction had 9 bases not matched to a gene; V was cut back by 2 bases and J by 5 bases. Germline CDR1 is SGDLS and CDR2 is YYNGEE. CDR3: CASSVSGGGAQDTQYF. The CDR3 DNA reads as TGTGCCAGCAGCGTTTCTGGCGGGGGGGCCCAAGATACGCAGTATTTT.